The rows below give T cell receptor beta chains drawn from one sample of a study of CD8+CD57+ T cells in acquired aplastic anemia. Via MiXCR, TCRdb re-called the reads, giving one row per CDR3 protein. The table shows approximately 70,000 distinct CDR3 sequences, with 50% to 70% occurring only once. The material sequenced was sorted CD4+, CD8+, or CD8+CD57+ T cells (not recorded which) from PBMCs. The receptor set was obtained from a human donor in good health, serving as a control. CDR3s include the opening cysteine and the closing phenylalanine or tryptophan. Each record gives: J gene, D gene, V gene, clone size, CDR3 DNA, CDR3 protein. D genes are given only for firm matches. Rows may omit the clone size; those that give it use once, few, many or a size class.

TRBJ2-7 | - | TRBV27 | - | TGTGCCAGCTGGGGGCAGGAGAGCTCCTACGAGCAGTACTTC | CASWGQESSYEQYF
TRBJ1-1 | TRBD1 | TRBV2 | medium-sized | TGTGCCAGCAGCGACAGGGGGGTCACTGAAGCTTTCTTT | CASSDRGVTEAFF
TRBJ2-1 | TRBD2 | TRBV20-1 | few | TGCAGTGCCTACACTAGCGGGAGCTCCTACAATGAGCAGTTCTTC | CSAYTSGSSYNEQFF
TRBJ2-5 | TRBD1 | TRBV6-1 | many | TGTGCCAGCAGCCCGGGACAGGGGAGTGAGACCCAGTACTTC | CASSPGQGSETQYF
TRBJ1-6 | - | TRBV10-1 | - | TGCGCCAGCAGTGAGTCCCCTCAGAGAAATTCACCCCTCCACTTT | CASSESPQRNSPLHF
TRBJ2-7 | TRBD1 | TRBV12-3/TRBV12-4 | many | TGTGCCAGCACCTCGACAGGGGGCGACTACGAGCAGTACTTC | CASTSTGGDYEQYF
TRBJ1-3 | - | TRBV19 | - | TGTGCCAGTACCCTAACCATATATTTT | CASTLTIYF
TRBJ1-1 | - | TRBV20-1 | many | TGCAGTGCTGCCCCAAGGGTGGTGAACACTGAAGCTTTCTTT | CSAAPRVVNTEAFF
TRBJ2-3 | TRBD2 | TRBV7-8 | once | TGTGCCAGCAGCCCAATGGGACTAGCGATTAGCACAGATACGCAGTATTTT | CASSPMGLAISTDTQYF
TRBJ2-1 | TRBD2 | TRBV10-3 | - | TGTGCCATCAGTGCCCAAGCGGGGGCCATTTACAATGAGCAGTTCTTC | CAISAQAGAIYNEQFF
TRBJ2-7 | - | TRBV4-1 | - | TGCGCCAGCAGCCGGGGGACCAGGGAGGAAACGGGGGAGCAGTACTTC | CASSRGTREETGEQYF
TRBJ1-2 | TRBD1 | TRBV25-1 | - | TGTGCCAGCAGTGATCGTGGGACAGTAGGGCACACCTTC | CASSDRGTVGHTF
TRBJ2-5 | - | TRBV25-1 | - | TGTGCCACCAGTGATCGCCCCGGGGTAGAGACCCAGTACTTC | CATSDRPGVETQYF
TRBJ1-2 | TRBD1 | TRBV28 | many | TGTGCCAGCAGTACCGACAGGGACGGCTACACCTTC | CASSTDRDGYTF
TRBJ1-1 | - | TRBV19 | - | TGTGCCAGTACACCCTATACGTTGGGGACTGAAGCTTTCTTT | CASTPYTLGTEAFF
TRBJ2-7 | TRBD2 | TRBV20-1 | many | TGCAGCCAAACTATTAGCGGGAGGGTGTACGAGCAGTACTTC | CSQTISGRVYEQYF
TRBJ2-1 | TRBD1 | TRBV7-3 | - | TGTGCCAGCAGCCCGATGGGACAGGGGTACAATGAGCAGTTCTTC | CASSPMGQGYNEQFF
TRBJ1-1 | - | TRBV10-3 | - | TGTGCCATCAGTCCGAGGGGGGACAACACTGAAGCTTTCTTT | CAISPRGDNTEAFF
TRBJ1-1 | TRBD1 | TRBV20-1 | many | TGCAGTGCACGCGATAGGACAGGGAACGGAGCTTTCTTT | CSARDRTGNGAFF
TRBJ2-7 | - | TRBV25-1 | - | TGTGCCAGCAGTGACCGGGGCGGGACACGATCTTCCTACGAGCAGTACTTC | CASSDRGGTRSSYEQYF
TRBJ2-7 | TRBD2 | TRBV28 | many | TGTGCCAGCAGGACAGCCCTGGGTAGCGGGGGAATCTACGAGCAGTACTTC | CASRTALGSGGIYEQYF
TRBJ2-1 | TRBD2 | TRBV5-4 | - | TGTGCCAGCAGCTTGGATAAGGGGCTAGCGGGAGCCGGGGGGAATGAGCAGTTCTTC | CASSLDKGLAGAGGNEQFF
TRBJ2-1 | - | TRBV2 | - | TGTGCCAGCAGTGAGGACCGGGGTCATGAGCAGTTCTTC | CASSEDRGHEQFF
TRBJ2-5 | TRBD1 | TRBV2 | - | TGTGCCAGCAGGATGGACAGGGGGGAGACCCAGTACTTC | CASRMDRGETQYF
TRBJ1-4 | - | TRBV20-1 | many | TGCAGTGCTAGAGACACGGACGGTAGGGAAAAACTGTTTTTT | CSARDTDGREKLFF
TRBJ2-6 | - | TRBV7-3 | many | TGTGCCAGCAGCTTAAGCAGTTCTGGGGCCAACGTCCTGACTTTC | CASSLSSSGANVLTF
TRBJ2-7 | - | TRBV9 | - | TGTGCCAGCAGCGTCGGAACGGATACATCCGAGCAGTACTTC | CASSVGTDTSEQYF
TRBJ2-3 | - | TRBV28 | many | TGTGCCAGCAGTTCAACCAGACAGGGCGGGGCAGATACGCAGTATTTT | CASSSTRQGGADTQYF
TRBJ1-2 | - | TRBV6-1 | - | TGTGCCAGCAGTGAAGCCGCGGGCAGTCCTAACTATGGCTACACCTTC | CASSEAAGSPNYGYTF
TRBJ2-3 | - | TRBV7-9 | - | TGTGCCAGCACCCGCACAGATACGCAGTATTTT | CASTRTDTQYF
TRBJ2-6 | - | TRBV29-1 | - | TGCAGCGTTGTTGCGAACACCGGGCTGTGCTCTGGGGCCAACGTCCTGACTTTC | CSVVANTGLCSGANVLTF
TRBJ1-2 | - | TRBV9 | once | TGTGCCAGCAGCGTATTCGGGGCCTATGGCTACACCTTC | CASSVFGAYGYTF
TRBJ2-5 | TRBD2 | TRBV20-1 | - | TGCAGTGCTAGACTAGCGGGAGGTTTGGAGACCCAGTACTTC | CSARLAGGLETQYF
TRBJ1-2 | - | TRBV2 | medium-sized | TGTGCCAGCAGCGCGGACAGACTTAACTATGGCTACACCTTC | CASSADRLNYGYTF
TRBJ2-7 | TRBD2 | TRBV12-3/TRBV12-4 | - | TGTGCCAGCAGCCTCGGGACTAGTTTCAACGAGCAGTACTTC | CASSLGTSFNEQYF
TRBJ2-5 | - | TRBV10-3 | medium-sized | TGTGCCATCAGTGAGGCAGGGGAGACCCAGTACTTC | CAISEAGETQYF
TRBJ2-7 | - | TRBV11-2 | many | TGTGCCAGCAGCTTAGGGCCTGGGGAGCAGTACTTC | CASSLGPGEQYF
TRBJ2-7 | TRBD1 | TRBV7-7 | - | TGTGCCAGCAGCTTAGCCGGGACAGGTTCCTACGAGCAGTACTTC | CASSLAGTGSYEQYF
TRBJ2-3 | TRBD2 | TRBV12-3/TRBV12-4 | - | TGTGCCAGCAGTCGCGGGACTAGCGTTGCGCAGTATTTT | CASSRGTSVAQYF
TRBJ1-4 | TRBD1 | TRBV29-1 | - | TGCAGCGTTGTTGCGACAGGGGCTGAAAAACTGTTTTTT | CSVVATGAEKLFF
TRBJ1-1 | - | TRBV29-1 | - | TGCAGCCGCAGGGTGAACACTGAAGCTTTCTTT | CSRRVNTEAFF
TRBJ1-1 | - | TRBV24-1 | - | TGTGCCACCAGACTCACTGAAGCTTTCTTT | CATRLTEAFF
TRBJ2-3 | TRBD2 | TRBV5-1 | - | TGCGCCAGCAGTCGGACTAGCGGGAGGGCCGATGTTTTGGGTACGCAGTATTTT | CASSRTSGRADVLGTQYF
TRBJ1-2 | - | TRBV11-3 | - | TGTGCCAGCAGCCAAAGGGGGACTGGCTACACCTTC | CASSQRGTGYTF
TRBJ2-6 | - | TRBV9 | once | TGTGCCAGCAGCGTGGCCAGGGATGCTGGGGCCAACGTCCTGACTTTC | CASSVARDAGANVLTF